This T cell receptor (beta chain) was recorded in a study of blood T cell repertoires in COVID-19. The wider study: Acute-phase and convalescent COVID-19 samples originated in the United States, Italy and Spain.

V was shortened by 3 bases and J by 2 bases, with 10 bases between the two germline ends. The V gene's germline CDR1 is KGHSH and CDR2 LQKENI. The CDR3 runs 14 residues. The repertoire was sequenced with immunoSEQ multiplex PCR; TCRdb's copy has only in-frame clones and lacks some. The data contain fewer than 200,000 clones, about 86% of them singletons. Sequenced input: peripheral blood. This sequence was found in a young woman who had recovered from COVID-19. V is TRBV18 and J is TRBJ1-2, with D maybe TRBD1 (6 bases). The CDR3, as DNA: TGTGCCAGCTCACCGAACAGGGAGAACTATGGCTACACCTTC. Translated, it gives CASSPNRENYGYTF.